This T cell receptor (beta chain) is drawn from a study of cytomegalovirus exposure and HLA in healthy donors. Using immunoSEQ multiplex PCR, the repertoire was profiled, and TCRdb retains in-frame clones only, with some absent. The table has about 200,000 clones, roughly 84% seen once. CDR3 size: 10 residues. Germline V gives CDR1 SNHLY, CDR2 FYNNEI. The V and J ends lost 4 bases and 16 bases respectively, with 10 bases between them. V usage is TRBV2 and J usage is TRBJ1-4; D possibly corresponds to TRBD1 (6 bases). The sequenced sample was PBMCs. The clonotype originates from a woman between 25 and 40 years old in good health and CMV-seropositive. The CDR3 nucleotides read TGTGCCAGCAGTGGGACAGTTAGGTTTTTT. Its translation is CASSGTVRFF.